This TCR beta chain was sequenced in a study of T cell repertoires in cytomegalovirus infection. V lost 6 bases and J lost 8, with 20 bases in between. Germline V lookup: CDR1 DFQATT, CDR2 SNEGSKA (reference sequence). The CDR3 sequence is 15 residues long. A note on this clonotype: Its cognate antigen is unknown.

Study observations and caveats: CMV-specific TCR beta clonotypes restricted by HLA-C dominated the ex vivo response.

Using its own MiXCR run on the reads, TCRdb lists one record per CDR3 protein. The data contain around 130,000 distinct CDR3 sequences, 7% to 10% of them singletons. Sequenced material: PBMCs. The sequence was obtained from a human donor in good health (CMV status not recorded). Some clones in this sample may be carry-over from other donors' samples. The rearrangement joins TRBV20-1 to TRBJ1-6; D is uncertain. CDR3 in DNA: TGCAGTGCCCCCGCTGTCGGTTCGGTGGATTCACCCCTCCACTTT. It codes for CSAPAVGSVDSPLHF.